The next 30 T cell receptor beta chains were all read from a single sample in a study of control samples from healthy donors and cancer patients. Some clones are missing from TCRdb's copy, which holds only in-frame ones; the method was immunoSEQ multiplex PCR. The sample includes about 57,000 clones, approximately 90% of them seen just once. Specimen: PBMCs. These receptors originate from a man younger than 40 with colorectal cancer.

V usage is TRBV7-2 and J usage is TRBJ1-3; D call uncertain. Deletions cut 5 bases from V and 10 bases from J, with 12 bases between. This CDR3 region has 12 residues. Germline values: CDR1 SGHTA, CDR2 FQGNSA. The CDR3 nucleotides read TGTGCCAGCAGCCGATCGGAAAGGACCATATATTTT. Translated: CASSRSERTIYF.

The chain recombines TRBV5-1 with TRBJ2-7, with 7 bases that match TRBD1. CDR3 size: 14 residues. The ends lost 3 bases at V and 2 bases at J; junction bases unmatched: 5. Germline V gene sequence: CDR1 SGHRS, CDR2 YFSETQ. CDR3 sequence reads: CASSWGTATYEQYF. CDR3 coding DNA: TGCGCCAGCAGCTGGGGGACAGCAACCTACGAGCAGTACTTC. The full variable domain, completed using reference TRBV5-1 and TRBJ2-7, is KAGVTQTPRYLIKTRGQQVTLSCSPISGHRSVSWYQQTPGQGLQFLFEYFSETQRNKGNFPGRFSGRQFSNSRSEMNVSTLELGDSALYLCASSWGTATYEQYFGPGTRLTVT.

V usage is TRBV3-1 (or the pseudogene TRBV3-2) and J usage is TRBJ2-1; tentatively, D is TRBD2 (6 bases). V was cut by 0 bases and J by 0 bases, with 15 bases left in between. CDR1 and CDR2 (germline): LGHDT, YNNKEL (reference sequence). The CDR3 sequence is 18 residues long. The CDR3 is CASSQDRPGGGSYNEQFF. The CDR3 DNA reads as TGTGCCAGCAGCCAAGACCGACCCGGGGGAGGCTCCTACAATGAGCAGTTCTTC.

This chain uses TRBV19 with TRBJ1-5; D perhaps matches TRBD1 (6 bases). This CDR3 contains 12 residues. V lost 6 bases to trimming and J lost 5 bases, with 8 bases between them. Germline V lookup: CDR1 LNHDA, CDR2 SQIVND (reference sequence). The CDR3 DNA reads TGTGCCAGTAGCACAGGGTATCAGCCCCAGCATTTT. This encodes CASSTGYQPQHF. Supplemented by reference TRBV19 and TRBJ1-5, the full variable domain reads DGGITQSPKYLFRKEGQNVTLSCEQNLNHDAMYWYRQDPGQGLRLIYYSQIVNDFQKGDIAEGYSVSREKKESFPLTVTSAQKNPTAFYLCASSTGYQPQHFGDGTRLSIL.

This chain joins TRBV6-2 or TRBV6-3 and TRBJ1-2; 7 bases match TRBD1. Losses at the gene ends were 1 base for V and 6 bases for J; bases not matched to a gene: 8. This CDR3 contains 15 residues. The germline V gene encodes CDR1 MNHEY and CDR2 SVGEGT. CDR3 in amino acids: CASSYYDRDAHGYTF. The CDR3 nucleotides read TGTGCCAGCAGTTACTATGACAGGGACGCGCATGGCTACACCTTC.

CDR3 region: CASSQDWVEQGPGNTIYF. The CDR3 nucleotides read TGTGCCAGCAGCCAAGATTGGGTGGAACAGGGCCCAGGAAACACCATATATTTT. This chain joins TRBV3-1 (or the pseudogene TRBV3-2) and TRBJ1-3, with D possibly being TRBD1 (6 bases). This CDR3 region has 18 residues. Germline CDR1 and CDR2: LGHDT and YNNKEL (reference sequence). Trimming cost V 0 bases and J 4 bases, with 19 bases left between them.

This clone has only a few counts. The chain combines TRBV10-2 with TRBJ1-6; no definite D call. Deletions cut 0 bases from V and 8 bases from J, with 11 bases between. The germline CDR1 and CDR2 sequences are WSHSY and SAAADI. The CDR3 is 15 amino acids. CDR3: CASSESVGRYSPLHF. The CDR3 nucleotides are TGCGCCAGCAGTGAGTCAGTCGGACGGTATTCACCCCTCCACTTT.

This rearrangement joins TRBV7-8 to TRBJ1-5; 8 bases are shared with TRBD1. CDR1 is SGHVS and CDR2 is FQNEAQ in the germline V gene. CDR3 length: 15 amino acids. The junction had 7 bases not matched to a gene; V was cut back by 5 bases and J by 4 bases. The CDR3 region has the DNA TGTGCCAGCAGCCTCATACAGGGGGGTAATCAGCCCCAGCATTTT. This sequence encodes CASSLIQGGNQPQHF. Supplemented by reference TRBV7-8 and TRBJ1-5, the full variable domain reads GAGVSQSPRYKVAKRGQDVALRCDPISGHVSLFWYQQALGQGPEFLTYFQNEAQLDKSGLPSDRFFAERPEGSVSTLKIQRTQQEDSAVYLCASSLIQGGNQPQHFGDGTRLSIL.

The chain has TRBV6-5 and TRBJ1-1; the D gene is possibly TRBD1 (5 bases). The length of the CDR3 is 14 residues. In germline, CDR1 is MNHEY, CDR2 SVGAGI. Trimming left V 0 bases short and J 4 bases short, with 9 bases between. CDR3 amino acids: CASSYSGQRTEAFF. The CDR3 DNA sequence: TGTGCCAGCAGTTACTCGGGGCAACGCACTGAAGCTTTCTTT.

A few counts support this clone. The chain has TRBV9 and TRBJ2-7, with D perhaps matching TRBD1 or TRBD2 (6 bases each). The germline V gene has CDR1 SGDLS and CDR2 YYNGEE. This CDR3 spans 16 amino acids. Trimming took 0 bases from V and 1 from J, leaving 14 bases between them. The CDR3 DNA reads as TGTGCCAGCAGCGTAGCCGGGGGCGCGTGGTCCTACGAGCAGTACTTC. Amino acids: CASSVAGGAWSYEQYF.

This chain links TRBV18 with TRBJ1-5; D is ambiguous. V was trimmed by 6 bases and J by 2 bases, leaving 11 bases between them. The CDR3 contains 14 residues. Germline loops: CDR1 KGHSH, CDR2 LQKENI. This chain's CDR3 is CASSPGAGNQPQHF. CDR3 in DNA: TGTGCCAGCTCTCCGGGAGCGGGCAATCAGCCCCAGCATTTT.

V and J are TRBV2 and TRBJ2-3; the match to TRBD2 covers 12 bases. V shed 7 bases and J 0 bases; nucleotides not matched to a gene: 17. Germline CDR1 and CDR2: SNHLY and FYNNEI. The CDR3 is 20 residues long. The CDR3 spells CASIGASGGDLPFSTDTQYF. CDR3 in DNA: TGTGCCAGCATAGGCGCTAGCGGGGGGGACCTACCCTTTAGCACAGATACGCAGTATTTT.

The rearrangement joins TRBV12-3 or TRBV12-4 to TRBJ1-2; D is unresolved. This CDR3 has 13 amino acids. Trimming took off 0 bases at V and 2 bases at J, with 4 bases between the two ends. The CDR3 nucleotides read TGTGCCAGCAGTTTAGCTGGCAACTATGGCTACACCTTC. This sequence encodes CASSLAGNYGYTF.

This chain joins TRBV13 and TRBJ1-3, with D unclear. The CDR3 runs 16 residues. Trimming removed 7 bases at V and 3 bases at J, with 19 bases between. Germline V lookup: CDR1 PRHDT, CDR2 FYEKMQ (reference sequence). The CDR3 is CASTLKGGGYGNTIYF. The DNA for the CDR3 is TGTGCCAGCACGCTCAAAGGAGGTGGATATGGAAACACCATATATTTT.

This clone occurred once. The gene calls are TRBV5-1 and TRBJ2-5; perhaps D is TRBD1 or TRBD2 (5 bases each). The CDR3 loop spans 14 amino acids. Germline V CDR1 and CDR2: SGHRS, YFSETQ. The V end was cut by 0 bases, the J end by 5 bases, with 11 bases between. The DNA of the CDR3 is TGCGCCAGCAGCTTGGGGGGGAAGGAGGAGACCCAGTACTTC. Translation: CASSLGGKEETQYF.

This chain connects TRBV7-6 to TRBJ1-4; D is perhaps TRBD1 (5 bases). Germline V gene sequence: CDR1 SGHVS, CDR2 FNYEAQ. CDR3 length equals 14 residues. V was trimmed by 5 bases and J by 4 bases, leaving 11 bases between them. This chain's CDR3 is CASSGGIYNEKLFF. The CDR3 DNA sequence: TGTGCCAGCAGCGGGGGAATTTATAATGAAAAACTGTTTTTT.

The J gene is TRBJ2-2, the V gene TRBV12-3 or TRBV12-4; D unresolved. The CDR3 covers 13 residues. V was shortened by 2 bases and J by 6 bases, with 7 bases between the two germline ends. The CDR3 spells CASSLSFAGELFF. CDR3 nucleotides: TGTGCCAGCAGTTTATCTTTTGCCGGGGAGCTGTTTTTT.

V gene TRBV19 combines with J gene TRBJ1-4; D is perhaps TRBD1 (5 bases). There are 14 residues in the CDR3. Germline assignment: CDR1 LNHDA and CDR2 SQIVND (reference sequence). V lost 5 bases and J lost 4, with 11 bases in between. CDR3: CASSGAAGNEKLFF. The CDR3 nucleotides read TGTGCCAGTAGTGGGGCAGCCGGTAATGAAAAACTGTTTTTT. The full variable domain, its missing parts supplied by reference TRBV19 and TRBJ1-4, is DGGITQSPKYLFRKEGQNVTLSCEQNLNHDAMYWYRQDPGQGLRLIYYSQIVNDFQKGDIAEGYSVSREKKESFPLTVTSAQKNPTAFYLCASSGAAGNEKLFFGSGTQLSVL.

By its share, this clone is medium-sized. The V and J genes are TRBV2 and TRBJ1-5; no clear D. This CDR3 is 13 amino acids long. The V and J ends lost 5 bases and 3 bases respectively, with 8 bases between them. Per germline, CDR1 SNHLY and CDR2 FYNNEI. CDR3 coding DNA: TGTGCCAGCAGTTTGGGAGTCAATCAGCCCCAGCATTTT. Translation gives CASSLGVNQPQHF.

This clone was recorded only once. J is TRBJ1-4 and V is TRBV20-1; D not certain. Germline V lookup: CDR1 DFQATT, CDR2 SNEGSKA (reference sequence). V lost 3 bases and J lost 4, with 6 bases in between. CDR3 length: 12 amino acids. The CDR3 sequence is CSASYVNEKLFF. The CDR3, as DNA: TGCAGTGCTAGTTACGTTAATGAAAAACTGTTTTTT.

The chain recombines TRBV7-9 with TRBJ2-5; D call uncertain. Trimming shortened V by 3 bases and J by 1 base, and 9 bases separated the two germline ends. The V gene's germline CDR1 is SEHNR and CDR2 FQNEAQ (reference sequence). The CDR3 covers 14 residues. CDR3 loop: CASSFGGTQETQYF. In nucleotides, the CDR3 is TGTGCCAGCAGCTTTGGCGGCACCCAAGAGACCCAGTACTTC. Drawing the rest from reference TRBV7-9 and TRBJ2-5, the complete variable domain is DTGVSQNPRHKITKRGQNVTFRCDPISEHNRLYWYRQTLGQGPEFLTYFQNEAQLEKSRLLSDRFSAERPKGSFSTLEIQRTEQGDSAMYLCASSFGGTQETQYFGPGTRLLVL.

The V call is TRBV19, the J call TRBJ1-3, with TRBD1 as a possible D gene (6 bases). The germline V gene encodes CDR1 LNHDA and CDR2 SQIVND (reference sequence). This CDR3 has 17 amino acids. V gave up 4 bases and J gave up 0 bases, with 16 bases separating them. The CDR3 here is CASSTRRTVISGNTIYF. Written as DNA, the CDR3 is TGTGCCAGTAGTACCAGGCGGACAGTCATCTCTGGAAACACCATATATTTT.

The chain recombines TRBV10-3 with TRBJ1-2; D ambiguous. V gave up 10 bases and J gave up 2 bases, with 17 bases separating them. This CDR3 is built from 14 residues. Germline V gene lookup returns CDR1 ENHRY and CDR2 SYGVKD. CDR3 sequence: CATSEATTNYGYTF. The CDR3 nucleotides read TGTGCCACCTCGGAGGCAACAACCAACTATGGCTACACCTTC.

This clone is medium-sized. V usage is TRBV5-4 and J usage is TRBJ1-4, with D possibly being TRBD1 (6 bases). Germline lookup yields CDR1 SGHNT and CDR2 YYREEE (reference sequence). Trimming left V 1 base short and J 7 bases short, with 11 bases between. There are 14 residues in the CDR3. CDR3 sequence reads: CASSLQGTGEKLFF. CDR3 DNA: TGTGCCAGCAGCTTGCAGGGGACCGGTGAAAAACTGTTTTTT.

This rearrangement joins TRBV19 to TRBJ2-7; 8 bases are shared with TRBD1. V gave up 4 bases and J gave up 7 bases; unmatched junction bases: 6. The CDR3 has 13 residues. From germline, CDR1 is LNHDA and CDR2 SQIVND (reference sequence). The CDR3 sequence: CASSSQGAGEQYF. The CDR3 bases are TGTGCCAGTAGTAGCCAGGGGGCAGGGGAGCAGTACTTC.

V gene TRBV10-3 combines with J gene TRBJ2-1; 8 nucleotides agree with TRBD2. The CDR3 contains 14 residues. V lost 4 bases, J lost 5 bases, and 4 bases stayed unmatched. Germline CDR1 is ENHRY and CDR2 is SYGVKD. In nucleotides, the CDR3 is TGTGCCATCAGTGGGATAGCGGGGAACAATGAGCAGTTCTTC. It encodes CAISGIAGNNEQFF.

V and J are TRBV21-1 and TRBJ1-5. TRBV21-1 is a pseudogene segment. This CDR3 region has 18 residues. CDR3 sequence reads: CASSKEGDSGRGNQPQHF. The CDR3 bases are TGTGCCAGCAGCAAAGAAGGTGACAGCGGGAGAGGCAATCAGCCCCAGCATTTT.

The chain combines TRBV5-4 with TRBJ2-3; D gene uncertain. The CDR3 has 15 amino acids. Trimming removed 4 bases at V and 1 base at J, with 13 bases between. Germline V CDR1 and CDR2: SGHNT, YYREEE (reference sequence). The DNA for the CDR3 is TGTGCCAGCAGCCTCCCCCGGCAGGGCACAGATACGCAGTATTTT. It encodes CASSLPRQGTDTQYF.

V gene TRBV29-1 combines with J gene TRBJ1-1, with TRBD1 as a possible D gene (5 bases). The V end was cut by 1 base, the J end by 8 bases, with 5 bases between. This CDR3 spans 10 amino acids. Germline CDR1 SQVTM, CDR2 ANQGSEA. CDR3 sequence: CSVEGTEAFF. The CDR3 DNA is TGCAGCGTTGAAGGGACAGAAGCTTTCTTT.

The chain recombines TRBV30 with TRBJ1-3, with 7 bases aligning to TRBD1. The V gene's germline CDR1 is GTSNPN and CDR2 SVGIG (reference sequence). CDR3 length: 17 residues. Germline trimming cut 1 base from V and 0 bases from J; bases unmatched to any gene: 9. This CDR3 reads CAWSGLTGAVSGNTIYF. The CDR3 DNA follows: TGTGCCTGGAGTGGCCTTACAGGGGCCGTCTCTGGAAACACCATATATTTT.